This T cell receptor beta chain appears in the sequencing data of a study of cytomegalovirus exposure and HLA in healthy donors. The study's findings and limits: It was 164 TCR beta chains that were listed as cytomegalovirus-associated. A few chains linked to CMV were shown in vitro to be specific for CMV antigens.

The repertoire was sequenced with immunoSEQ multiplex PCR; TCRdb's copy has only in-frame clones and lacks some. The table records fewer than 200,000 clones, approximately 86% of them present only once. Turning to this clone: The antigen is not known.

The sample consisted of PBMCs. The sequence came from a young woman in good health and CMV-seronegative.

The CDR3, as DNA: TGCGCCAGCAGCCAAGGACAGGGGCCCTACTACGAGCAGTACTTC. This encodes CASSQGQGPYYEQYF. The chain has TRBV4-3 and TRBJ2-7; 8 bases match TRBD1. Germline trimming cut 1 base from V and 3 bases from J; bases unmatched to any gene: 5. CDR3 length: 15 amino acids. CDR1 is LGHNA, CDR2 YSLEER, per germline.